This passage covers 8 T cell receptor beta chains from one sample sequenced in a study of T cells in Graves' hyperthyroidism and ophthalmopathy. Amplification targeted TCR beta CDR3 regions from RNA transcripts. The TCR CDR3 first-round RT-PCR relied on the HTBI primer set. A single record per CDR3 protein comes from TCRdb applying MiXCR to the multiplex PCR reads. The table lists 450,000 to 650,000 distinct CDR3 sequences, under 20% of them singletons. Sequencing input: blood. The receptors stem from a woman aged 18-30 years with Graves' ophthalmopathy.

Many counts were recorded for this clonotype. This chain links TRBV11-2 with TRBJ1-1, with no clear D. This CDR3 is built from 15 residues. CDR1 is SGHAT and CDR2 is FQNNGV in the germline V gene. Trimming stripped 1 base from V and 2 bases from J, with 11 bases between. CDR3 amino acids: CASSLAAGPNTEAFF. The CDR3 DNA is TGTGCCAGCAGCTTAGCGGCAGGACCCAACACTGAAGCTTTCTTT.

This clonotype came up many times. The chain employs TRBV11-2 and TRBJ2-1; 10 nucleotides line up with TRBD2. CDR1 is SGHAT and CDR2 is FQNNGV in the germline V gene. The V and J ends lost 5 bases and 1 base, in that order; junction bases with no gene match: 11. The CDR3 has 18 amino acids. Here the CDR3 reads CASSVRTGTSESYNEQFF. The CDR3 DNA is TGTGCCAGCAGCGTACGAACCGGGACTAGCGAGTCCTACAATGAGCAGTTCTTC.

V usage is TRBV6-8 and J usage is TRBJ2-5; no clear D gene. The CDR3 contains 15 residues. Trimming took 1 base from V and 0 from J, leaving 9 bases between them. Germline V gene sequence: CDR1 MNHGY, CDR2 SAAAGT. The CDR3 region is CASSYFSRYQETQYF. As DNA, the CDR3 is TGTGCCAGCAGTTACTTTTCCCGCTACCAAGAGACCCAGTACTTC.

This clonotype appeared many times. The chain combines TRBV11-2 with TRBJ2-3; 7 bases fit TRBD2. J gave up 1 base and V 5 bases, and 12 bases lay outside the gene matches. This CDR3 has 17 residues. CDR1 and CDR2 (germline): SGHAT, FQNNGV. CDR3 amino acids: CASSGEGRFSGTDTQYF. CDR3 in DNA: TGTGCCAGCAGCGGGGAGGGCCGCTTTTCTGGCACAGATACGCAGTATTTT.

This clonotype was recorded a few times. The chain joins TRBV4-1 to TRBJ1-6; D unclear. Germline CDR1 is MGHRA and CDR2 is YSYEKL. Trimming pared 1 base from V and 5 bases from J, leaving 15 bases between. The CDR3 contains 17 residues. CDR3 amino acids: CASSQVGGRRDNSPLHF. CDR3 sequence (DNA): TGCGCCAGCAGCCAAGTGGGCGGCAGGAGAGATAATTCACCCCTCCACTTT.

This sequence joins TRBV28 and TRBJ2-5, with 14 bases that match TRBD2. Per the germline V gene, CDR1 is MDHEN and CDR2 is SYDVKM. The CDR3 consists of 19 residues. The junction had 16 bases not matched to a gene; V was cut back by 6 bases and J by 4 bases. The CDR3 bases are TGTGCCAGCAGCCCAATAGTCGCGGGACTAGCGGGAGTTCGAGAGACCCAGTACTTC. This codes for CASSPIVAGLAGVRETQYF. Looking up the rest from reference TRBV28 and TRBJ2-5 gives the full variable domain: DVKVTQSSRYLVKRTGEKVFLECVQDMDHENMFWYRQDPGLGLRLIYFSYDVKMKEKGDIPEGYSVSREKKERFSLILESASTNQTSMYLCASSPIVAGLAGVRETQYFGPGTRLLVL.

This clonotype occurred many times. The chain is built from TRBV7-2 and TRBJ1-1; 10 nucleotides line up with TRBD1. This CDR3 region has 16 residues. V dropped 0 bases and J dropped 6; count of bases not matched to a gene: 7. The V gene's germline CDR1 is SGHTA and CDR2 FQGNSA. The CDR3, as DNA: TGTGCCAGCAGCTTAGCGACGACAGGGGGCTTTTCTGAAGCTTTCTTT. Translating gives CASSLATTGGFSEAFF.

The V call is TRBV12-3 or TRBV12-4, the J call TRBJ1-3, with a tentative D call TRBD1 (6 bases). The CDR3 spans 13 residues. The CDR3 region is CAVGGNSGNTIYF. CDR3 DNA: TGTGCTGTAGGGGGGAACTCTGGAAACACCATATATTTT.